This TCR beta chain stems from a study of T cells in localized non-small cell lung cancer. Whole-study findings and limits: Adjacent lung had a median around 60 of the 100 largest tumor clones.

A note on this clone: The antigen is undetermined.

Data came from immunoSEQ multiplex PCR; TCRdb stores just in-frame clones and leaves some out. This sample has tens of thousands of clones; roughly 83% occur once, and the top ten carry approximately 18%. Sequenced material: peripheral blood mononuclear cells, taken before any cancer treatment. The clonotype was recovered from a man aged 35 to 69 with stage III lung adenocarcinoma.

The CDR3 nucleotides read TGCGCCAGCAGTAACTCAACGGGGGGGGCCAACGTCCTGACTTTC. As protein: CASSNSTGGANVLTF. This chain joins TRBV10-1 and TRBJ2-6; tentative D call: TRBD2 (5 bases). Germline CDR1 reads WNHNN; CDR2 reads SYGVQD (reference sequence). The CDR3 runs 15 residues. Trimming pared 5 bases from V and 4 bases from J, leaving 12 bases between.